The clone carrying this T cell receptor beta chain was counted only a few times. The data belong to a study of T-cell reconstitution after alpha-beta-depleted transplantation in children. The CDR3 has 17 amino acids. V gave up 5 bases and J gave up 6 bases; unmatched junction bases: 15. Using unique molecular identifiers, the investigators prepared the TCRbeta library. Each CDR3 protein gets one entry after TCRdb re-called the PCR reads with MiXCR. This sample has over 200,000 distinct CDR3 sequences, with approximately 8% found just once. This chain joins TRBV12-3 or TRBV12-4 and TRBJ2-2, with 7 bases aligning to TRBD1. This clonotype was sampled from a male patient under 10 years old who had a stem cell transplant for acute myeloid leukemia, so the T cells may come from the graft donor. The material sequenced was PBMCs, mostly from graft donor cells, taken 360 days after TCRalphabeta/CD19-depleted stem cell transplant. The CDR3, as DNA: TGTGCCAGCAGTCCCACCCCCCGCAAGGGGGCCTCCGGGGAGCTGTTTTTT. This gives the protein CASSPTPRKGASGELFF.